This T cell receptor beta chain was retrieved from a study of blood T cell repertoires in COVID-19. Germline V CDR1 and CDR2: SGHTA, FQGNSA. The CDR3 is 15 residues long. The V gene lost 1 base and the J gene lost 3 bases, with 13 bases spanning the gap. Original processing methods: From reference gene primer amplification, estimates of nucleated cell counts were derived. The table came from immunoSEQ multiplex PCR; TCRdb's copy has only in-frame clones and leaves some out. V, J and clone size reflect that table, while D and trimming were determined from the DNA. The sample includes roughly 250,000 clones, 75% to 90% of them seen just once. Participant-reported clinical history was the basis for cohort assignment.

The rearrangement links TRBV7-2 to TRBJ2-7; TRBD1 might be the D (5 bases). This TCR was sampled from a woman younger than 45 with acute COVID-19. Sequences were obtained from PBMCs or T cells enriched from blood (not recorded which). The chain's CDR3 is CASSLGQGNFYEQYF. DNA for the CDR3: TGTGCCAGCAGCTTAGGGCAGGGTAATTTCTACGAGCAGTACTTC.